This T cell receptor (beta chain) was sequenced in a study of response to subunit inactivated influenza vaccine. Note on this clonotype: Its antigen is unidentified.

The CDR3 contains 12 residues. Trimming took off 7 bases at V and 1 base at J, with 7 bases between the two ends. Study-wide results and caveats: Authors suggested few new T cells are recruited by each seasonal influenza vaccination.

MiXCR, run by TCRdb on the RT-PCR reads, gives a single entry per CDR3 protein. Of 160,000 or so distinct CDR3 sequences listed, about 11% are singletons. The starting material was non-naive T cells sorted from PBMCs, obtained more than 35 days after vaccination. The gene calls are TRBV12-3 or TRBV12-4 and TRBJ1-1; D is unclear. The sequence derives from a man between 50 and 59 years old who received an inactivated influenza vaccine. CDR3 loop: CASTRENTEAFF. CDR3 nucleotides: TGTGCCAGCACCCGAGAGAACACTGAAGCTTTCTTT.